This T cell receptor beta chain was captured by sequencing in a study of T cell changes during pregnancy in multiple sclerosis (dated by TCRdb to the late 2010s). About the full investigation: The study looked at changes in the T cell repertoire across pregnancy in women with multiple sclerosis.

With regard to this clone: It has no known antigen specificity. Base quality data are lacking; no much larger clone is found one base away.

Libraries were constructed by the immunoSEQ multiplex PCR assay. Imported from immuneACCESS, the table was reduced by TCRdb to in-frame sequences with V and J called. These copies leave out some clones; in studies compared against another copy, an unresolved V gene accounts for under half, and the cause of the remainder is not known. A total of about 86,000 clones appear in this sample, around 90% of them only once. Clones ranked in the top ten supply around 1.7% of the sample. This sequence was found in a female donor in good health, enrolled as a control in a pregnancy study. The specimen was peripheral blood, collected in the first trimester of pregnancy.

Here the CDR3 is given as CASSVDGRGMNTEAFF. The DNA sequence follows: TGTGCCAGCAGCGTAGATGGCAGGGGCATGAACACTGAAGCTTTCTTT. The rearranged chain carries TRBV9 and TRBJ1-1, and possibly TRBD1, on 6 matching bases. The CDR3 goes from the cysteine to the phenylalanine over 16 residues. Only the CDR3 region is kept as DNA, spanning 48 bases read in frame from base 1. The CDR1 and CDR2 encoded by the germline V gene are SGDLS and YYNGEE. V is cut by 0 bases and J by 0 bases, and the space between the germline ends is 12 bases.